This entry lists 30 T cell receptor beta chains sequenced from one sample in a study of T cell responses to AZD1222 COVID-19 vaccine. Libraries were prepared by immunoSEQ multiplex PCR; TCRdb keeps only in-frame clonotypes and omits some of them. Of more than 75,000 clones in the sample, 80% to 90% were seen once. The sequencing used peripheral blood, collected on day 0 of AZD1222 vaccination. Receptors were obtained from an adult in good health.

This chain joins TRBV29-1 and TRBJ1-4; D remains unclear. Germline CDR1 SQVTM, CDR2 ANQGSEA. Trimming left V 7 bases short and J 8 bases short, with 11 bases between. The CDR3 is made up of 11 amino acids. The CDR3 reads CSARWGEKLFF. CDR3 bases: TGCAGCGCCCGCTGGGGAGAAAAACTGTTTTTT. Complete variable domain (other parts from reference TRBV29-1 and TRBJ1-4): SAVISQKPSRDICQRGTSLTIQCQVDSQVTMMFWYRQQPGQSLTLIATANQGSEATYESGFVIDKFPISRPNLTFSTLTVSNMSPEDSSIYLCSARWGEKLFFGSGTQLSVL.

The V and J genes are TRBV19 and TRBJ2-2, with unresolved D. The V end was cut by 7 bases, the J end by 7 bases, with 19 bases between. CDR1 and CDR2 from the germline V gene are LNHDA and SQIVND (reference sequence). The CDR3 spans 15 residues. CDR3 coding DNA: TGTGCCAGTACCCGTTCGAAGGGTTCGGGCGGGGAGCTGTTTTTT. The encoded protein is CASTRSKGSGGELFF.

This clone was seen a single time. The V gene is TRBV2, the J gene TRBJ1-5, with a weak D call TRBD1 (6 bases). The length of the CDR3 is 14 residues. The germline V gene encodes CDR1 SNHLY and CDR2 FYNNEI. Trimming pared 5 bases from V and 7 bases from J, leaving 15 bases between. The chain's CDR3 is CASSQQGPRQPQHF. The CDR3 DNA reads as TGTGCCAGCAGTCAACAGGGTCCGAGGCAGCCCCAGCATTTT.

The chain uses TRBV5-6 and TRBJ2-3; D not resolved. Trimming took 3 bases from V and 2 from J, leaving 7 bases between them. This CDR3 has 13 residues. The germline CDR1 and CDR2 sequences are SGHDT and YYEEEE. The CDR3 DNA reads as TGTGCCAGCAGCTCGGTGATCACAGATACGCAGTATTTT. This encodes CASSSVITDTQYF.

This clone was observed a handful of times. V gene TRBV7-3 combines with J gene TRBJ1-1; D is unresolved. The CDR3 is 13 residues long. The germline gives CDR1 SGHTA, CDR2 FQGTGA. Trimming took 1 base from V and 0 from J, leaving 3 bases between them. The CDR3 spells CASSLNVNTEAFF. In nucleotides, the CDR3 is TGTGCCAGCAGCTTAAATGTGAACACTGAAGCTTTCTTT.

The chain has TRBV6-2 or TRBV6-3 and TRBJ2-7, with D unclear. Germline assignment: CDR1 MNHEY and CDR2 SVGEGT. With 5 bases removed from V and 4 bases from J, the gap between germline ends came to 9 bases. CDR3 length equals 12 residues. The CDR3 is CASSQPIYEQYF. The CDR3 DNA sequence: TGTGCCAGCAGTCAACCCATATACGAGCAGTACTTC.

The chain is built from TRBV5-1 and TRBJ2-5, with TRBD2 matching 7 bases. Germline CDR1 reads SGHRS; CDR2 reads YFSETQ. The CDR3 has 15 residues. With 3 bases clipped from V and 0 bases from J, the junction kept 5 bases outside the gene matches. The CDR3 loop is CASSSWGGDQETQYF. The CDR3 DNA reads as TGCGCCAGCAGCTCCTGGGGGGGAGACCAAGAGACCCAGTACTTC.

This sequence joins TRBV5-6 and TRBJ1-1; D gene unclear. V lost 2 bases to trimming and J lost 8 bases, with 13 bases between them. Germline assignment: CDR1 SGHDT and CDR2 YYEEEE. This CDR3 comprises 13 residues. In DNA, the CDR3 is TGTGCCAGCAGCTTTCCACAGAGCCTGGAAGCTTTCTTT. Amino acids: CASSFPQSLEAFF.

The chain is built from TRBV9 and TRBJ1-1; D may be TRBD1 (5 bases). The length of the CDR3 is 15 residues. Germline CDR1 and CDR2: SGDLS and YYNGEE. Between the trimmed V and J ends, which lost 3 bases and 5 bases, there was a span of 17 bases. CDR3 sequence reads: CASSAGPFGETEAFF. For the CDR3, the DNA is TGTGCCAGCAGCGCGGGACCTTTTGGTGAAACTGAAGCTTTCTTT.

This chain connects TRBV5-1 to TRBJ1-1, with no clear D. CDR3 size: 14 residues. CDR1 is SGHRS and CDR2 is YFSETQ in the germline V gene. V was pared by 3 bases and J by 2 bases, with 11 bases between. CDR3 bases: TGCGCCAGCAGCTCGGGTTGGGGTAACACTGAAGCTTTCTTT. Amino acid sequence: CASSSGWGNTEAFF.

There are a few counts of this clone. This sequence joins TRBV5-1 and TRBJ2-7, with D tentatively TRBD1 or TRBD2 (5 bases each). Trimming stripped 0 bases from V and 3 bases from J, with 10 bases between. Germline V gene data show CDR1 as SGHRS and CDR2 as YFSETQ. This CDR3 contains 14 residues. CDR3 coding DNA: TGCGCCAGCAGCTTGGCCGGGACGTACTACGAGCAGTACTTC. It encodes CASSLAGTYYEQYF.

The table lists this clone with many counts. This chain connects TRBV29-1 to TRBJ1-2, with D perhaps matching TRBD1 (5 bases). The CDR3 is 12 residues long. V lost 3 bases and J lost 7, with 12 bases in between. Per germline, CDR1 SQVTM and CDR2 ANQGSEA. The CDR3 DNA follows: TGCAGCGTTGACTCGGGGGTATTTGGCTACACCTTC. It codes for CSVDSGVFGYTF.

This clone was seen just once. The chain carries TRBV28 and TRBJ1-2; possibly TRBD1 for D (6 bases). From germline, CDR1 is MDHEN and CDR2 SYDVKM. V lost 7 bases to trimming and J lost 5 bases, with 11 bases between them. The CDR3 loop spans 12 amino acids. DNA for the CDR3: TGTGCCAGCAAGGGGGGGGCTTATGGCTACACCTTC. This encodes CASKGGAYGYTF.

The chain joins TRBV6-6 to TRBJ1-1; D is unclear. The CDR3 spans 10 residues. V shed 6 bases and J shed 6 bases, with 5 bases lying between them. The V gene's germline CDR1 is MNHNY and CDR2 SVGAGI (reference sequence). In DNA, the CDR3 is TGTGCCAGCAGGCAGGCTGAAGCTTTCTTT. Amino acid sequence: CASRQAEAFF.

This rearrangement joins TRBV30 to TRBJ1-2; a weak D match, TRBD1 (5 bases). CDR1 and CDR2 from the germline V gene are GTSNPN and SVGIG (reference sequence). This CDR3 is 14 amino acids long. V gave up 4 bases and J gave up 3 bases, with 15 bases separating them. CDR3 bases: TGTGCCTGGACCTCGGGACCCTTTGACTATGGCTACACCTTC. Amino acid sequence: CAWTSGPFDYGYTF.

The V and J genes are TRBV6-5 and TRBJ1-2, with a weak D call TRBD1 (6 bases). This CDR3 has 13 residues. Deletions cut 5 bases from V and 4 bases from J, with 11 bases between. Germline V gives CDR1 MNHEY, CDR2 SVGAGI. Here the CDR3 DNA reads TGTGCCAGCAGTCTTGGACAGCGCTATGGCTACACCTTC. Its translation: CASSLGQRYGYTF.

This chain joins TRBV28 and TRBJ2-3; no clear D. In germline, CDR1 is MDHEN, CDR2 SYDVKM. The CDR3 has 14 amino acids. The ends were cut back, 1 base at V and 1 base at J, with 6 bases in the middle. The CDR3 nucleotides read TGTGCCAGCAGTTTATTTCGGGGCACAGATACGCAGTATTTT. This encodes CASSLFRGTDTQYF.

The chain recombines TRBV5-1 with TRBJ1-1; D not resolved. Germline V lookup: CDR1 SGHRS, CDR2 YFSETQ. V lost 2 bases and J 2 bases, leaving 13 bases between the germline ends. CDR3 length: 15 amino acids. CDR3 nucleotides: TGCGCCAGCAGCTTACTCATGACATCTAACACTGAAGCTTTCTTT. Its protein product is CASSLLMTSNTEAFF.

The chain combines TRBV6-5 with TRBJ2-5; 8 nucleotides match TRBD1. Germline trimming cut 2 bases from V and 12 bases from J; bases unmatched to any gene: 2. CDR3 length: 11 residues. Per the germline V gene, CDR1 is MNHEY and CDR2 is SVGAGI. CDR3 in amino acids: CASSYTDREYF. The CDR3 DNA reads TGTGCCAGCAGTTACACGGACAGGGAGTACTTC.

The V and J genes are TRBV2 and TRBJ1-1; D possibly corresponds to TRBD1 (5 bases). This CDR3 spans 13 amino acids. Germline CDR1 reads SNHLY; CDR2 reads FYNNEI. V was clipped by 1 base and J by 6 bases, with 9 bases between them. The CDR3: CASSEGRDPEAFF. CDR3 DNA sequence: TGTGCCAGCAGTGAAGGGCGGGACCCTGAAGCTTTCTTT. The whole variable domain, filled in from reference TRBV2 and TRBJ1-1, reads EPEVTQTPSHQVTQMGQEVILRCVPISNHLYFYWYRQILGQKVEFLVSFYNNEISEKSEIFDDQFSVERPDGSNFTLKIRSTKLEDSAMYFCASSEGRDPEAFFGQGTRLTVV.

The rearrangement links TRBV6-5 to TRBJ1-2, with no clear D. The V end was cut by 6 bases, the J end by 1 base, with 9 bases between. Germline V gives CDR1 MNHEY, CDR2 SVGAGI. CDR3 size: 13 residues. The CDR3 sequence is CASRDLYNYGYTF. The DNA for the CDR3 is TGTGCCAGCAGGGACCTATATAACTATGGCTACACCTTC.

The chain carries TRBV12-3 or TRBV12-4 and TRBJ1-5; D is unresolved. This CDR3 is 13 amino acids long. V gave up 0 bases and J gave up 6 bases, with 6 bases separating them. CDR3: CASSLALSQPQHF. The CDR3 region has the DNA TGTGCCAGCAGTTTAGCGCTCTCTCAGCCCCAGCATTTT.

This clone was picked up a small number of times. The chain is built from TRBV9 and TRBJ1-1; D is undetermined. The CDR3 contains 13 residues. Trimming cost V 1 base and J 3 bases, with 7 bases left between them. Looked up from germline, CDR1 is SGDLS and CDR2 is YYNGEE. CDR3 residues: CASSVSGDTEAFF. CDR3 nucleotides: TGTGCCAGCAGCGTATCCGGAGACACTGAAGCTTTCTTT.

This clone was picked up one time. The junction departs from the called germline gene at one end, perhaps through a read error. The chain combines TRBV3-1 (or the pseudogene TRBV3-2) with TRBJ2-1, with 14 bases that match TRBD2. Germline CDR1 and CDR2: LGHDT and YNNKEL (reference sequence). The CDR3 is 18 residues long. The CDR3 DNA is TGTGCCAGCAGCGAAGAAGGGACTAGCGGGGGCCCATACAATGAGCAGTTCTTC. Protein sequence: CASSEEGTSGGPYNEQFF.

The V and J genes are TRBV5-1 and TRBJ1-1; 9 bases agree with TRBD1. The CDR3 covers 15 residues. V dropped 5 bases and J dropped 5; count of bases not matched to a gene: 10. Germline lookup yields CDR1 SGHRS and CDR2 YFSETQ. CDR3 residues: CASRPFGTGNTEAFF. The CDR3 DNA reads TGCGCCAGCAGACCCTTTGGGACAGGGAATACTGAAGCTTTCTTT.

The J gene is TRBJ2-7, the V gene TRBV27, with a tentative D call TRBD1 (5 bases). Per germline, CDR1 MNHEY and CDR2 SMNVEV (reference sequence). Trimming pared 6 bases from V and 4 bases from J, leaving 16 bases between. The CDR3 has 14 residues. The CDR3 DNA reads as TGTGCCAGCAGCCTAAAGGGGTGGGGATACGAGCAGTACTTC. This translates into CASSLKGWGYEQYF.

The sample holds a few counts of this clone. This sequence joins TRBV14 and TRBJ2-7; D gene uncertain. The CDR3 sequence is 13 residues long. Germline V gene data show CDR1 as SGHDN and CDR2 as FVKESK. Trimming stripped 4 bases from V and 5 bases from J, with 12 bases between. CDR3 sequence: CASSLNLYHEQYF. The CDR3 nucleotides are TGTGCCAGCAGCCTGAATTTATACCACGAGCAGTACTTC.

The chain recombines TRBV29-1 with TRBJ1-5; D is unclear. Trimming pared 3 bases from V and 11 bases from J, leaving 14 bases between. The CDR3 is made up of 12 amino acids. Germline CDR1 reads SQVTM; CDR2 reads ANQGSEA. The CDR3 DNA reads TGCAGCGTTGATTCGGGTTCCGGGGCCCAGCATTTT. Translated: CSVDSGSGAQHF.

The chain carries TRBV4-1 and TRBJ2-7, with 7 bases fitting TRBD1. Looked up from germline, CDR1 is MGHRA and CDR2 is YSYEKL. With V trimmed by 0 bases and J by 3 bases, 5 bases remained unmatched. CDR3 length equals 15 residues. The CDR3, as DNA: TGCGCCAGCAGCCAAGATTGGGCAGGGGGCTACGAGCAGTACTTC. Translating it yields CASSQDWAGGYEQYF.

This rearrangement joins TRBV10-3 to TRBJ2-7; D is perhaps TRBD2 (6 bases). Germline CDR1 is ENHRY and CDR2 is SYGVKD. The V end was cut by 5 bases, the J end by 4 bases, with 9 bases between. The CDR3 length is 12 residues. CDR3 sequence reads: CAISQTSYEQYF. CDR3 coding DNA: TGTGCCATCAGTCAGACTAGTTACGAGCAGTACTTC.